The text below deals with one TCR beta chain. What it recognizes is unknown. These data come from a study of a mutant IDH1 vaccine in newly diagnosed glioma. Across the study: Patients arrived already treated with radiotherapy, temozolomide, or both, most having had both.

This CDR3 has 11 amino acids. The V end was cut by 2 bases, the J end by 5 bases, with 3 bases between. Germline V CDR1 and CDR2: MNHEY, SMNVEV (reference sequence). Time point meaning: week 5, during vaccination. The content of each vaccine dose was 300 ug of mutant IDH1 20-mer peptide, and topical imiquimod accompanied it. Donor diagnoses consisted of new WHO grade 3 or 4 IDH1-mutant, ATRX-lost astrocytomas. The data were produced by immunoSEQ multiplex PCR, yet TCRdb's version contains in-frame clones alone and is incomplete. Of roughly 72,000 clones in the sample, roughly nine tenths are singletons; the top ten hold about 0.6%.

The TCR was taken from a woman aged 50 to 60 with glioma. Sample: PBMCs, taken from a glioma patient whose treatment included an IDH1 peptide vaccine. The genes are TRBV27 and TRBJ1-1; D remains unclear. DNA for the CDR3: TGTGCCAGCAGTTTAGGGACTGAAGCTTTCTTT. This gives the protein CASSLGTEAFF.